This entry is about one T cell receptor beta chain. Its target is unknown. The sample belongs to a study of blood T cells in healthy people across ages. Study summary: In model experiments, template switching was able to capture about one barcoded beta molecule for every two T cells that were present. Study conclusions and caveats: Shifts in expanded clonotypes may have been confounded by donor CMV status, which was unknown. Among long-lived donors, naive CD4+ cells were more numerous and diversity higher than in aged donors.

The CDR3 totals 13 residues. The V gene lost 2 bases and the J gene lost 13 bases, with 15 bases spanning the gap. Germline CDR1 KGHSH, CDR2 LQKENI. Primers used in a second PCR of about 7 to 12 cycles were a sample-barcoded 5' primer and a J-beta primer mix. TCRdb ran MiXCR on the 5' RACE reads and lists one entry per CDR3 protein. The table records about 1.4 million distinct CDR3 sequences, approximately 59% of them present only once. Those donating, healthy Caucasian individuals from Russia, were aged about 6 to 100. Material for sequencing was blood. The origin of this receptor is a man aged 18 to 29 in good health. V and J are TRBV18 and TRBJ2-1; TRBD2 might be the D (5 bases). Here the CDR3 DNA reads TGTGCCAGCTCACCAAATAGCGCGGAGACCCAGTTCTTC. Residues: CASSPNSAETQFF.